A single sample gave rise to the 29 T cell receptor beta chains below, sequenced in a study of blood T cell repertoires in COVID-19. Clones were sequenced by immunoSEQ multiplex PCR, and TCRdb holds only the in-frame ones, with some missing. The sample gives 37,000 or so clones, roughly 80% of which show up once; roughly 2% is in the top ten. Material: peripheral blood. The receptors come from a man between 60 and 75 years old with active COVID-19.

The chain employs TRBV4-2 and TRBJ2-3; D unresolved. The germline gives CDR1 LGHNA, CDR2 YNFKEQ. The CDR3 contains 14 residues. V shed 4 bases and J shed 0 bases, with 8 bases lying between them. The CDR3 loop is CASSPKASTDTQYF. The CDR3, as DNA: TGTGCCAGCAGCCCAAAAGCGAGCACAGATACGCAGTATTTT.

This clone turned up a few times. For the CDR3, the DNA is TGTGCCAGCAGCCAGGGGACAGGGGGCGGGTACACTGAAGCTTTCTTT. Amino acids: CASSQGTGGGYTEAFF. This sequence joins TRBV7-2 and TRBJ1-1; 12 bases agree with TRBD1. CDR1 SGHTA and CDR2 FQGNSA come from the germline V gene. Trimming cost V 5 bases and J 3 bases; bases outside gene matches: 7. The CDR3 is 16 residues long.

The V call is TRBV6-2 or TRBV6-3, the J call TRBJ1-1; 8 positions agree with TRBD1. V was pared by 5 bases and J by 6 bases, with 11 bases of the junction left unmatched. The germline V gene encodes CDR1 MNHEY and CDR2 SVGEGT. CDR3 size: 15 residues. This CDR3 is CASSTYPDRGAEAFF. As DNA, the CDR3 is TGTGCCAGCAGTACTTACCCCGACAGGGGAGCTGAAGCTTTCTTT.

In DNA form, the CDR3 reads TGTGCCTGGGCTACCCTAACTGAAGCTTTCTTT. The encoded protein is CAWATLTEAFF. The chain combines TRBV30 with TRBJ1-1; D gene unclear. This CDR3 region has 11 residues. Germline values: CDR1 GTSNPN, CDR2 SVGIG (reference sequence). The germline V and J ends were trimmed by 5 bases and 5 bases, with 9 bases remaining between them. The full variable domain, its missing parts supplied by reference TRBV30 and TRBJ1-1, is SQTIHQWPATLVQPVGSPLSLECTVEGTSNPNLYWYRQAAGRGLQLLFYSVGIGQISSEVPQNLSASRPQDRQFILSSKKLLLSDSGFYLCAWATLTEAFFGQGTRLTVV.

The rearrangement links TRBV3-1 (or the pseudogene TRBV3-2) to TRBJ2-3, with TRBD2 identical over 11 bases. The CDR3 covers 17 residues. In germline, CDR1 is LGHDT, CDR2 YNNKEL (reference sequence). V was pared by 4 bases and J by 0 bases, with 6 bases of the junction left unmatched. The chain's CDR3 is CASSPDGTSGSTDTQYF. As DNA, the CDR3 is TGTGCCAGCAGCCCAGATGGGACTAGCGGTAGCACAGATACGCAGTATTTT.

By proportion, this clone is medium-sized. The chain employs TRBV6-2 or TRBV6-3 and TRBJ2-7, with 9 bases matching TRBD1. The CDR3 length is 15 residues. V was pared by 6 bases and J by 4 bases, with 10 bases of the junction left unmatched. The germline V gene encodes CDR1 MNHEY and CDR2 SVGEGT. The CDR3 reads CASSHAGTGIYEQYF. The CDR3 nucleotides read TGTGCCAGCAGCCATGCGGGGACAGGGATTTACGAGCAGTACTTC.

CDR3 in DNA: TGCGCCAGCAGCCAAGGGGCGTCAGGGGGCGATCAGCCCCAGCATTTT. It translates to CASSQGASGGDQPQHF. The genes are TRBV4-1 and TRBJ1-5, with TRBD1 identical over 8 bases. The germline gives CDR1 MGHRA, CDR2 YSYEKL. Germline trimming cut 1 base from V and 5 bases from J; bases unmatched to any gene: 7. CDR3 length: 16 residues.

The chain employs TRBV7-9 and TRBJ2-5; 11 bases line up with TRBD2. Germline V gene sequence: CDR1 SEHNR, CDR2 FQNEAQ (reference sequence). The CDR3 spans 16 residues. V was pared by 5 bases and J by 5 bases, with 10 bases of the junction left unmatched. As DNA, the CDR3 is TGTGCCAGCAGCCCAGGGACTAGCGGTTTCCGCGAGACCCAGTACTTC. Translating it yields CASSPGTSGFRETQYF.

This chain connects TRBV4-1 to TRBJ2-2; 8 nucleotides line up with TRBD2. V shed 6 bases, J shed 6 bases, and the junction held 9 bases outside the gene matches. CDR1 is MGHRA and CDR2 is YSYEKL in the germline V gene. This CDR3 has 15 amino acids. The CDR3, as DNA: TGCGCCAGCAGGCTATGGCAGCGGGGGCCCGGGGAGCTGTTTTTT. It yields the protein CASRLWQRGPGELFF.

The V gene is TRBV18, the J gene TRBJ1-2, with D hard to call. Germline V lookup: CDR1 KGHSH, CDR2 LQKENI. The CDR3 consists of 15 residues. V was trimmed by 6 bases and J by 3 bases, leaving 17 bases between them. The chain's CDR3 is CASSLFGERDYGYTF. The DNA of the CDR3 is TGTGCCAGCTCCCTATTTGGGGAGAGGGACTATGGCTACACCTTC.

This clone was recorded once. The CDR3 here is CASSQGPGQGFHEQYF. The CDR3 DNA reads TGCGCCAGCAGCCAGGGTCCGGGACAGGGATTCCACGAGCAGTACTTC. This chain connects TRBV4-1 to TRBJ2-7; 9 nucleotides agree with TRBD1. Trimming took 3 bases from V and 5 from J; bases not matched to a gene: 11. Germline assignment: CDR1 MGHRA and CDR2 YSYEKL. CDR3 length: 16 residues.

The chain uses TRBV6-5 and TRBJ1-2; unclear D gene. This CDR3 has 12 amino acids. Germline V gives CDR1 MNHEY, CDR2 SVGAGI. V was cut by 6 bases and J by 4 bases, with 9 bases left in between. As DNA, the CDR3 is TGTGCCAGCAGACCTACCGGCTATGGCTACACCTTC. Its translation: CASRPTGYGYTF.

J is TRBJ1-2 and V is TRBV28, with 9 bases matching TRBD1. The V and J ends lost 5 bases and 7 bases, in that order; junction bases with no gene match: 11. The CDR3 has 15 residues. CDR1 is MDHEN, CDR2 SYDVKM, per germline. CDR3 sequence: CASSRPGQGRRGYTF. DNA of the CDR3: TGTGCCAGCAGTAGGCCGGGACAGGGTCGGCGTGGCTACACCTTC.

The rearrangement links TRBV18 to TRBJ2-3; the match to TRBD2 covers 11 bases. The germline CDR1 and CDR2 sequences are KGHSH and LQKENI. Losses at the gene ends were 1 base for V and 9 bases for J; bases not matched to a gene: 12. The CDR3 is 17 amino acids. The DNA of the CDR3 is TGTGCCAGCTCACCACGAGGAGTAGCGGGAGGGCCAAACACGCAGTATTTT. It yields the protein CASSPRGVAGGPNTQYF.

The chain joins TRBV5-1 to TRBJ2-1; D is perhaps TRBD1 (5 bases). Trimming took 4 bases from V and 7 from J, leaving 12 bases between them. The germline V gene has CDR1 SGHRS and CDR2 YFSETQ. This CDR3 region has 13 residues. Here the CDR3 DNA reads TGCGCCAGCAGCGGACACTTTGGAAATGAGCAGTTCTTC. It is translated as CASSGHFGNEQFF.

The chain recombines TRBV2 with TRBJ2-3, with 10 bases lining up with TRBD2. The germline V gene encodes CDR1 SNHLY and CDR2 FYNNEI. J was trimmed by 1 base and V by 4 bases; bases with no gene match: 20. The CDR3 runs 21 residues. DNA of the CDR3: TGTGCCAGCAGTGCGCCCGTTGTGGGCCAGCGGGAGGGATGGGGCACAGATACGCAGTATTTT. Amino acids: CASSAPVVGQREGWGTDTQYF.

The V call is TRBV28, the J call TRBJ1-6, with a tentative D call TRBD1 (6 bases). Trimming left V 3 bases short and J 9 bases short, with 12 bases between. The CDR3 is 14 amino acids. Germline-derived CDR1 and CDR2 are MDHEN and SYDVKM. The CDR3 region has the DNA TGTGCCAGCAGTTTGGGGGAAGGGGGTTCACCCCTCCACTTT. It yields the protein CASSLGEGGSPLHF.

The CDR3 here is CASSRRTSCDTGELFF. The CDR3 DNA reads TGTGCCAGCAGCCGGAGGACTTCCTGTGACACCGGGGAGCTGTTTTTT. V and J are TRBV3-1 (or the pseudogene TRBV3-2) and TRBJ2-2; maybe TRBD2 (5 bases). The CDR3 sequence is 16 residues long. The ends were cut back, 4 bases at V and 3 bases at J, with 15 bases in the middle. CDR1 is LGHDT, CDR2 YNNKEL, per germline (reference sequence).

The V and J genes are TRBV4-1 and TRBJ1-1, with 8 bases that match TRBD1. The CDR3 consists of 16 residues. V was pared by 1 base and J by 0 bases, with 4 bases of the junction left unmatched. CDR1 and CDR2 from the germline V gene are MGHRA and YSYEKL. The CDR3 protein is CASSQARQGLNTEAFF. The CDR3 DNA sequence: TGCGCCAGCAGCCAAGCTAGACAGGGGCTGAACACTGAAGCTTTCTTT.

This chain connects TRBV19 to TRBJ2-2; 9 nucleotides agree with TRBD1. Trimming took 10 bases from V and 4 from J; bases not matched to a gene: 7. This CDR3 comprises 14 residues. Per the germline V gene, CDR1 is LNHDA and CDR2 is SQIVND (reference sequence). The CDR3 here is CATRTGESTGELFF. For the CDR3, the DNA is TGTGCCACCCGGACAGGGGAGAGCACCGGGGAGCTGTTTTTT.

The CDR3 loop reads CASMVTGAGTEAFF. The CDR3 DNA is TGTGCCAGTATGGTGACAGGGGCGGGCACTGAAGCTTTCTTT. The J gene is TRBJ1-1, the V gene TRBV19; 8 bases match TRBD1. The CDR3 totals 14 residues. With 7 bases clipped from V and 4 bases from J, the junction kept 8 bases outside the gene matches. Looked up from germline, CDR1 is LNHDA and CDR2 is SQIVND (reference sequence).

The V and J genes are TRBV7-2 and TRBJ1-5; D is ambiguous. The CDR3 runs to 13 residues. Germline V CDR1 and CDR2: SGHTA, FQGNSA. V was clipped by 4 bases and J by 10 bases, with 14 bases between them. The chain's CDR3 is CASSSDGISPQHF. For the CDR3, the DNA is TGTGCCAGCAGCTCCGACGGGATAAGCCCCCAGCATTTT.

This clone is deemed medium-sized (0.01 to 0.1%). The chain is built from TRBV6-2 or TRBV6-3 and TRBJ1-4; 8 bases are shared with TRBD1. CDR3 size: 15 residues. The J segment lost 4 bases and the V segment lost 6 bases, leaving 7 bases of the junction unmatched. CDR1 is MNHEY and CDR2 is SVGEGT in the germline V gene. CDR3 in amino acids: CASSPRDRYNEKLFF. The CDR3 nucleotides read TGTGCCAGCAGCCCCCGGGACAGGTATAATGAAAAACTGTTTTTT.

The chain combines TRBV9 with TRBJ2-3, with TRBD2 matching 9 bases. This CDR3 has 20 amino acids. Germline V lookup: CDR1 SGDLS, CDR2 YYNGEE. Unmatched junction bases numbered 18, after V lost 4 bases and J lost 0 bases. The CDR3 protein is CASSPRGGARLAESTDTQYF. Written as DNA, the CDR3 is TGTGCCAGCAGCCCCCGAGGAGGAGCCAGACTAGCGGAAAGCACAGATACGCAGTATTTT.

The rearrangement uses TRBV28 and TRBJ2-2; 12 bases match TRBD1. CDR1 is MDHEN, CDR2 SYDVKM, per germline. The CDR3 has 16 residues. The V segment lost 4 bases and the J segment 6 bases; nucleotides outside the gene matches: 6. In DNA, the CDR3 is TGTGCCAGCAGTTCCTGGGGACAGGGGGCGTCCGGGGAGCTGTTTTTT. Amino acid sequence: CASSSWGQGASGELFF.

The chain links TRBV7-9 to TRBJ2-7; TRBD1 agrees at 8 bases. Trimming removed 3 bases from V and 4 bases from J; junction bases left unmatched: 8. The CDR3 has 15 amino acids. Germline V gives CDR1 SEHNR, CDR2 FQNEAQ (reference sequence). CDR3 sequence: CASSLSMTGAYEQYF. The CDR3 DNA follows: TGTGCCAGCAGCTTGTCTATGACAGGGGCATACGAGCAGTACTTC.

The V and J genes are TRBV6-1 and TRBJ2-7, with D possibly TRBD1 on 6 matching bases. This CDR3 spans 15 amino acids. V was trimmed by 3 bases and J by 4 bases, leaving 16 bases between them. Germline loops: CDR1 MNHNS, CDR2 SASEGT. CDR3 sequence reads: CASSDSPDSSYEQYF. CDR3 bases: TGTGCCAGCAGTGATTCCCCGGACAGCTCTTACGAGCAGTACTTC.

This clone has just a few counts. This chain links TRBV10-2 with TRBJ1-5; D call uncertain. Germline CDR1 WSHSY, CDR2 SAAADI. The CDR3 is 14 residues long. V was pared by 7 bases and J by 0 bases, with 10 bases between. The CDR3 coding sequence is TGCGCCAGCACGCCGACATATAGCAATCAGCCCCAGCATTTT. Its translation: CASTPTYSNQPQHF.

The chain's CDR3 is CASRSGTGGQFF. The DNA for the CDR3 is TGTGCCAGCAGGAGCGGGACGGGTGGGCAGTTCTTC. This chain connects TRBV27 to TRBJ2-1; 7 bases agree with TRBD2. V lost 6 bases, J lost 12 bases, and 8 bases stayed unmatched. There are 12 residues in the CDR3. CDR1 MNHEY and CDR2 SMNVEV come from the germline V gene (reference sequence).